The 24 T cell receptor beta chains listed next were all sequenced from one sample in a study of cytomegalovirus exposure and HLA in healthy donors. PCR used 60 Vbeta primers and 13 Jbeta primers. Assay used: immunoSEQ multiplex PCR; TCRdb lists only in-frame clones, some missing. This sample has 200,000 to 300,000 clones; 80% to 85% occur once, and the top ten carry 7% to 9%. Sequencing was done on a sample of PBMCs. Receptors originate from a woman aged 60-75 years in good health and CMV-seropositive.

The chain couples TRBV5-4 to TRBJ1-1; possibly TRBD1 for D (6 bases). CDR3 length: 15 residues. Trimming took off 3 bases at V and 6 bases at J, with 18 bases between the two ends. CDR1 is SGHNT, CDR2 YYREEE, per germline (reference sequence). The CDR3 reads CASSWFDRLDSEAFF. The CDR3 DNA follows: TGTGCCAGCAGCTGGTTTGACAGGCTAGACTCTGAAGCTTTCTTT.

The chain couples TRBV28 to TRBJ2-2; TRBD1 is a possible D gene (6 bases). The V gene lost 3 bases and the J gene lost 6 bases, with 8 bases spanning the gap. CDR3 size: 13 residues. Germline values: CDR1 MDHEN, CDR2 SYDVKM. The chain's CDR3 is CASSLTGPGELFF. The DNA of the CDR3 is TGTGCCAGCAGTTTGACAGGTCCCGGGGAGCTGTTTTTT.

The chain combines TRBV6-1 with TRBJ2-3, with TRBD1 identical over 9 bases. There are 17 residues in the CDR3. With 4 bases clipped from V and 4 bases from J, the junction kept 12 bases outside the gene matches. The germline V gene encodes CDR1 MNHNS and CDR2 SASEGT. The CDR3 here is CASSGYRGRGSADTQYF. The CDR3 DNA reads TGTGCCAGCAGTGGGTACAGGGGGCGAGGGAGTGCAGATACGCAGTATTTT.

The chain combines TRBV30 with TRBJ2-7; 11 positions match TRBD1. The CDR3 is 15 residues long. After removal of 1 base from V and 3 bases from J, the junction contained 5 bases not matched to a gene. CDR1 is GTSNPN and CDR2 is SVGIG in the germline V gene (reference sequence). The CDR3 region has the DNA TGTGCCTGGAGTGCAGGGACAGGGGGTCTCTACGAGCAGTACTTC. This gives the protein CAWSAGTGGLYEQYF.

This rearrangement joins TRBV12-5 to TRBJ2-5; 10 nucleotides line up with TRBD1. Germline CDR1 reads LGHNT; CDR2 reads FRNRAP. J was trimmed by 3 bases and V by 0 bases; bases with no gene match: 4. The CDR3 has 16 amino acids. CDR3 sequence reads: CASGLVPGTGEETQYF. CDR3 sequence (DNA): TGTGCTAGTGGTTTGGTACCCGGGACAGGGGAAGAGACCCAGTACTTC.

The chain joins TRBV27 to TRBJ1-5, with TRBD1 identical over 9 bases. Germline V gene data show CDR1 as MNHEY and CDR2 as SMNVEV (reference sequence). The CDR3 has 17 residues. Trimming at V came to 5 bases and at J to 0 bases, leaving 8 bases not matched to a gene. CDR3 amino acids: CASSQQGAGYSNQPQHF. DNA for the CDR3: TGTGCCAGCAGTCAACAGGGGGCCGGATATAGCAATCAGCCCCAGCATTTT.

V is TRBV7-3 and J is TRBJ2-1; 12 nucleotides agree with TRBD2. J was trimmed by 6 bases and V by 5 bases; bases with no gene match: 5. CDR1 is SGHTA and CDR2 is FQGTGA in the germline V gene. The CDR3 spans 15 residues. CDR3 protein: CASSPSGRAGNEQFF. CDR3 nucleotides: TGTGCCAGCAGCCCTAGCGGGAGGGCCGGCAATGAGCAGTTCTTC.

The rearrangement links TRBV28 to TRBJ2-7, with TRBD2 as a possible D gene (6 bases). Germline loops: CDR1 MDHEN, CDR2 SYDVKM. Deletions cut 8 bases from V and 2 bases from J, with 16 bases between. CDR3 length equals 14 residues. The CDR3 sequence is CASHPGEVTYEQYF. The CDR3, as DNA: TGTGCCAGCCACCCGGGGGAGGTAACCTACGAGCAGTACTTC.

DNA of the CDR3: TGTGCCAGCAGGGACAGGGGGCTTACCGGGGAGCTGTTTTTT. Residues: CASRDRGLTGELFF. The chain has TRBV9 and TRBJ2-2; 11 bases are shared with TRBD1. V lost 5 bases and J lost 5; bases outside the gene matches: 2. Germline V CDR1 and CDR2: SGDLS, YYNGEE. The CDR3 extends over 14 amino acids.

The chain employs TRBV19 and TRBJ2-5; 8 positions match TRBD1. Trimming removed 5 bases from V and 5 bases from J; junction bases left unmatched: 4. CDR1 is LNHDA and CDR2 is SQIVND in the germline V gene (reference sequence). The CDR3 consists of 13 residues. The CDR3 nucleotides are TGTGCCAGTAGTGGACAGGGACGGGAGACCCAGTACTTC. Translated, it gives CASSGQGRETQYF.

The chain couples TRBV10-3 to TRBJ1-1, with a possible D match to TRBD1 (6 bases). The CDR3 length is 14 residues. The ends were cut back, 4 bases at V and 5 bases at J, with 14 bases in the middle. Germline-derived CDR1 and CDR2 are ENHRY and SYGVKD. In nucleotides, the CDR3 is TGTGCCATCAGTGGTAAGGGGGGGCCAACTGAAGCTTTCTTT. This encodes CAISGKGGPTEAFF.

Worth noting for this clone: An end of the junction differs from the germline gene, which may be a read error. V usage is TRBV5-4 and J usage is TRBJ2-3; TRBD1 is a possible D gene (5 bases). The CDR3 spans 13 residues. Germline V lookup: CDR1 SGHNT, CDR2 YYREEE (reference sequence). This CDR3 reads CASSSTATYTQYF. As DNA, the CDR3 is TGTGCCAGCAGCTCGACAGCCACATATACGCAGTATTTT.

This clone has just one count. The rearrangement joins TRBV5-1 to TRBJ2-3; 7 bases align to TRBD2. The V segment lost 7 bases and the J segment 9 bases; nucleotides outside the gene matches: 14. CDR1 is SGHRS and CDR2 is YFSETQ in the germline V gene. The CDR3 sequence is 14 residues long. The CDR3 reads CASAVGGSHSTQYF. For the CDR3, the DNA is TGCGCCAGCGCCGTGGGCGGGAGCCATTCCACGCAGTATTTT.

V and J are TRBV11-2 and TRBJ2-5; maybe TRBD1 (5 bases). There are 13 residues in the CDR3. V lost 4 bases, J lost 5 bases, and 11 bases lay in between. Germline-derived CDR1 and CDR2 are SGHAT and FQNNGV. Here the CDR3 reads CASSSRVQETQYF. CDR3 DNA: TGTGCCAGCAGCTCCAGGGTACAGGAGACCCAGTACTTC. The full variable domain, with the rest looked up from reference TRBV11-2 and TRBJ2-5, is EAGVAQSPRYKIIEKRQSVAFWCNPISGHATLYWYQQILGQGPKLLIQFQNNGVVDDSQLPKDRFSAERLKGVDSTLKIQPAKLEDSAVYLCASSSRVQETQYFGPGTRLLVL.

The CDR3 sequence: CASRISGNTEAFF. The CDR3 DNA sequence: TGCGCCAGCAGGATATCGGGGAACACTGAAGCTTTCTTT. The J gene is TRBJ1-1, the V gene TRBV5-1; D call uncertain. Germline loops: CDR1 SGHRS, CDR2 YFSETQ. This CDR3 has 13 amino acids. The V end was cut by 5 bases, the J end by 1 base, with 9 bases between. The entire variable domain, with the rest obtained from reference TRBV5-1 and TRBJ1-1, is as follows: KAGVTQTPRYLIKTRGQQVTLSCSPISGHRSVSWYQQTPGQGLQFLFEYFSETQRNKGNFPGRFSGRQFSNSRSEMNVSTLELGDSALYLCASRISGNTEAFFGQGTRLTVV.

The chain employs TRBV6-5 and TRBJ1-5; TRBD1 matches 9 bases. Trimming removed 3 bases from V and 5 bases from J; junction bases left unmatched: 2. The CDR3 covers 14 residues. Germline CDR1 reads MNHEY; CDR2 reads SVGAGI. The DNA for the CDR3 is TGTGCCAGCAGTTATACAGGGGGCCATCAGCCCCAGCATTTT. Translated: CASSYTGGHQPQHF.

The CDR3 DNA follows: TGCGCCAGCAGCCGGGGACAGGGGTCCAAGGGGCCCCAGCATTTT. It yields the protein CASSRGQGSKGPQHF. This chain links TRBV4-1 with TRBJ1-5, with 10 positions matching TRBD1. CDR3 size: 15 residues. Germline V CDR1 and CDR2: MGHRA, YSYEKL. V gave up 4 bases and J gave up 9 bases; unmatched junction bases: 9.

The chain carries TRBV18 and TRBJ1-2; D is unresolved. The V end was cut by 3 bases, the J end by 5 bases, with 16 bases between. From germline, CDR1 is KGHSH and CDR2 LQKENI. The CDR3 runs 15 residues. In nucleotides, the CDR3 is TGTGCCAGCTCACCGGGCGGGCTGGGGTTATATGGCTACACCTTC. Encoded protein: CASSPGGLGLYGYTF.

This chain joins TRBV19 and TRBJ2-1; D might be TRBD2 (6 bases). Trimming removed 5 bases at V and 7 bases at J, with 15 bases between. CDR3 length equals 14 residues. Germline V gene data show CDR1 as LNHDA and CDR2 as SQIVND (reference sequence). This CDR3 reads CASSRDSFHNEQFF. The DNA for the CDR3 is TGTGCCAGTAGTCGGGACTCCTTCCATAATGAGCAGTTCTTC.

J is TRBJ2-7 and V is TRBV7-2; D not certain. Germline CDR1 reads SGHTA; CDR2 reads FQGNSA. The V end lost 5 bases, the J end lost 6 bases, and 11 bases lay between the germline ends. The CDR3 is made up of 12 amino acids. The chain's CDR3 is CASSDNLSEQYF. The CDR3 region has the DNA TGTGCCAGCAGCGACAATTTGTCCGAGCAGTACTTC.

The chain combines TRBV18 with TRBJ1-1; D gene unclear. The CDR3 runs to 14 residues. Germline V gene lookup returns CDR1 KGHSH and CDR2 LQKENI. V gave up 4 bases and J gave up 3 bases, with 12 bases separating them. The CDR3 loop reads CASSRPGPDTEAFF. The CDR3 bases are TGTGCCAGCTCACGGCCGGGTCCGGACACTGAAGCTTTCTTT. Based on the CDR3 plus reference TRBV18 and TRBJ1-1, the full variable domain is NAGVMQNPRHLVRRRGQEARLRCSPMKGHSHVYWYRQLPEEGLKFMVYLQKENIIDESGMPKERFSAEFPKEGPSILRIQQVVRGDSAAYFCASSRPGPDTEAFFGQGTRLTVV.

V gene TRBV18 combines with J gene TRBJ2-7, with TRBD1 matching 9 bases. The germline gives CDR1 KGHSH, CDR2 LQKENI. J lost 4 bases, V lost 2 bases, and 3 bases had no gene match. CDR3 length: 14 amino acids. The CDR3 nucleotides are TGTGCCAGCTCACCAGGGACAGGGTCTTACGAGCAGTACTTC. Translated, it gives CASSPGTGSYEQYF.

V is TRBV7-9 and J is TRBJ1-1, with D maybe TRBD1 (5 bases). V dropped 3 bases and J dropped 4 bases, with 12 bases sitting between them. Germline CDR1 is SEHNR and CDR2 is FQNEAQ (reference sequence). This CDR3 spans 14 amino acids. CDR3 in amino acids: CASSFRVGFTEAFF. The CDR3 DNA is TGTGCCAGCAGCTTCAGGGTGGGATTCACTGAAGCTTTCTTT.

The chain uses TRBV5-6 and TRBJ2-1, with 10 bases identical to TRBD1. Looked up from germline, CDR1 is SGHDT and CDR2 is YYEEEE. With V trimmed by 4 bases and J by 4 bases, 5 bases remained unmatched. This CDR3 has 15 residues. The CDR3 DNA reads TGTGCCAGCAGCAAGGGACAGGGGAGGTACAATGAGCAGTTCTTC. This translates into CASSKGQGRYNEQFF.